This T cell receptor beta chain emerged from a study of T-cell reconstitution after alpha-beta-depleted transplantation in children. The CDR3 extends over 15 amino acids. Trimming shortened V by 0 bases and J by 3 bases, and 11 bases separated the two germline ends. Germline V gene data show CDR1 as KGHSH and CDR2 as LQKENI. Preparation of the TCRbeta library used unique molecular identifiers. TCRdb recomputed calls from the PCR reads with MiXCR, one row per CDR3 protein. Counted here are 250,000 to 350,000 distinct CDR3 sequences, about a tenth occurring once; the ten biggest clones make up 9.5% to 13%.

The sequences come from PBMCs from the stem cell graft donor, collected from the stem cell graft. This TCR was sampled from a human donor who donated a stem cell graft to a child with SCID. The chain joins TRBV18 to TRBJ1-1, with D unclear. CDR3 in amino acids: CASSPPTPGDTEAFF. CDR3 in DNA: TGTGCCAGCTCACCACCGACCCCGGGTGACACTGAAGCTTTCTTT.